The sequence of this T cell receptor (beta chain) was determined in a study of radiotherapy plus CTLA-4 blockade in lung cancer. Germline V gene data show CDR1 as SGHDN and CDR2 as FVKESK. CDR3 length: 13 amino acids. The V gene end was trimmed by 4 bases and the J gene end by 4 bases; junction bases not matched to a gene: 4. Repertoires were generated with immunoSEQ multiplex PCR, while TCRdb's copy carries only in-frame clones and drops some. The table lists about 48,000 clones, 65% to 90% of them singletons. This TCR was recovered from a human donor with non-small cell lung cancer that progressed on radiotherapy plus ipilimumab. Some clones in this sample may be carry-over from other donors' samples. The sample here was peripheral blood, taken from a patient treated with radiotherapy plus ipilimumab. The chain couples TRBV14 to TRBJ2-7; 7 bases agree with TRBD1. The CDR3, as DNA: TGTGCCAGCAGCCTCGGGACAGCTTACGAGCAGTACTTC. Translated: CASSLGTAYEQYF.